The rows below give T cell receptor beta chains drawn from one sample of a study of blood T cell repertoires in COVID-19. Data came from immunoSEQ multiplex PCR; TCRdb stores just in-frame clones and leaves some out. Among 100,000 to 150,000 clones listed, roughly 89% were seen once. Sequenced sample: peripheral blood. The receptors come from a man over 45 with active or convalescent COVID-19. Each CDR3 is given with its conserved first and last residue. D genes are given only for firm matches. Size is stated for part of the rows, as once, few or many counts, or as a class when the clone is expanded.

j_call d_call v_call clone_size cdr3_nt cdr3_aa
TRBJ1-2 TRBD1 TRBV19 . TGTGCCAGCAGTCCCCCGGGACAGCACTATGGCTACACCTTC CASSPPGQHYGYTF
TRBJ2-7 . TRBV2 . TGTGCCAGCAGTGAATCGGGATACGAGCAGTACTTC CASSESGYEQYF
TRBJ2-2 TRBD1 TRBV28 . TGTGCCGGCCGAGGGGGCGCAGGCGGGGAGCTGTTTTTT CAGRGGAGGELFF
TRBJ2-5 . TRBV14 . TGTGCCAGCAGCCGGCAGAACGAGGGACTTTACGAGACCCAGTACTTC CASSRQNEGLYETQYF
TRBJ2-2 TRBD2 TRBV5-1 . TGCGCCAGCAGCTCCACTAGCGGGGTCGACACCGGGGAGCTGTTTTTT CASSSTSGVDTGELFF
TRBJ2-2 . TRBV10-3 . TGTGCCATCATGAGAAGTCCGAACACCGGGGAGCTGTTTTTT CAIMRSPNTGELFF
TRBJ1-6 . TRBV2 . TGTGCCAGCAGTGGGTCCAGGCGGGAATCACCCCTCCACTTT CASSGSRRESPLHF
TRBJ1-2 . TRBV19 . TGTGCCAGTAGTATAATACAGGGAGCTGGCTACACCTTC CASSIIQGAGYTF
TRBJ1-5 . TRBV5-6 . TGTGCCAGCAGCTGGGGGAGGGATCAGCCCCAGCATTTT CASSWGRDQPQHF
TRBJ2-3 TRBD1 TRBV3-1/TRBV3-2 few TGTGCCAGCAGCCAGGGGACAGGGTGGGTAGATACGCAGTATTTT CASSQGTGWVDTQYF
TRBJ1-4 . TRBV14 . TGTGCCAGCAGCCAAGGGGTCAGGGGTGAAAAACTGTTTTTT CASSQGVRGEKLFF
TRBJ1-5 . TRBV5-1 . TGCGCCAGCAGCGTTGGAGGGGAAGATCAGCCCCAGCATTTT CASSVGGEDQPQHF
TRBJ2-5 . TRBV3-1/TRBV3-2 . TGTGCCAGCACTTGGGTCGGGGAGACCCAGTACTTC CASTWVGETQYF
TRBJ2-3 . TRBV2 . TGTGCCAGCAGTGAGGGGCGGGAAGGCACAGATACGCAGTATTTT CASSEGREGTDTQYF
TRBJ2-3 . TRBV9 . TGTGCCAGCAGCGTAGGGGGGGAACTAAGGGCAGATACGCAGTATTTT CASSVGGELRADTQYF
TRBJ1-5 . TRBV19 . TGTGCCAGTAGTATTAGGCACAGAAGCAATCAGCCCCAGCATTTT CASSIRHRSNQPQHF
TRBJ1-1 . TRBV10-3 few TGTGCCACCCGGGACACCGAGGGGATAACTGAAGCTTTCTTT CATRDTEGITEAFF
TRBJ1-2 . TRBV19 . TGTGCCAGTAGTATAGATTGGGCAGAGCCTTCTAACTATGGCTACACCTTC CASSIDWAEPSNYGYTF
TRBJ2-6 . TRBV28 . TGTGCCAGCAGTTCCGCAGGCAACTCTGGGGCCAACGTCCTGACTTTC CASSSAGNSGANVLTF
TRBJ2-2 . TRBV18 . TGTGCCAGCTCACCGACCACCGAGGGCACCGGGGAGCTGTTTTTT CASSPTTEGTGELFF
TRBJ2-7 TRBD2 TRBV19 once TGTGCCAGTAACCGTTGGGGACTAGGGTCCTACGAGCAGTACTTC CASNRWGLGSYEQYF
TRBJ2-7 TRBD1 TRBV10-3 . TGTGCCATCAGTGCCAAGACAGGGGAGGACGAGCAGTACTTC CAISAKTGEDEQYF
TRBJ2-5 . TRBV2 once TGTGCCAGCATCAAAAGACTAGTAGAGTTGGGGACCCAGTACTTC CASIKRLVELGTQYF
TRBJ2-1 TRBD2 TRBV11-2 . TGTGCCAGCAGCTTAGACAGGCGGGGGAATGAGCAGTTCTTC CASSLDRRGNEQFF
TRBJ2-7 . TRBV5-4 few TGTGCCAGCAGCTTGTATCCCCACGAGCAGTACTTC CASSLYPHEQYF
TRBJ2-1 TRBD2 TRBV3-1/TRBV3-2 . TGTGCCAGCAGCCAACTTATAGCGGGAGGGCCGCCGTTCTTC CASSQLIAGGPPFF
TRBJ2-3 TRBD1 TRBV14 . TGTGCCAGCAGCCACCCCGGGACAGGTATCACAGATACGCAGTATTTT CASSHPGTGITDTQYF
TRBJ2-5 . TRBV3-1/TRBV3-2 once TGTGCCAGCAGCCGCGACGCTAGTTTTGAAGAGACCCAGTACTTC CASSRDASFEETQYF
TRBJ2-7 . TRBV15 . TGTGCCACCAGCATAGCCCGGGGGGCTCGCTCCTACGAGCAGTACTTC CATSIARGARSYEQYF
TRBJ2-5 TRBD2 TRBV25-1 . TGTGCCAGCAGCCCGGCGGGGGGCGCCGGGAGGGGAGAGACCCAGTACTTC CASSPAGGAGRGETQYF
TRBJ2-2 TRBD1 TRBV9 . TGTGCCAGCAGCCTGTGGACAGGGAACACCGGGGAGCTGTTTTTT CASSLWTGNTGELFF
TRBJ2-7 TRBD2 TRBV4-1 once TGCGCCAGCAGCGAACCGGGACTAGGCTTCTACGAGCAGTACTTC CASSEPGLGFYEQYF
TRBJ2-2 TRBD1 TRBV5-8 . TGTGCCAGCAGGTTTACAGGGGGCTGGACCGGGGAGCTGTTTTTT CASRFTGGWTGELFF
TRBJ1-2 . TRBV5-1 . TGCGCCAGCAGCTTGGAGGGAGGACCGTATGGCTACACCTTC CASSLEGGPYGYTF
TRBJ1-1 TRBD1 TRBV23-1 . TGCGCCAGCAATCTTCCAAGGGGACAGAAAATTATCGGCACTGAAGCTTTCTTT CASNLPRGQKIIGTEAFF
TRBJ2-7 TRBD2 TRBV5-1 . TGCGCCAGCAGCTTGGGTCTAGCGGGCCCTTCTTACGAGCAGTACTTC CASSLGLAGPSYEQYF
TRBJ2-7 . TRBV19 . TGTGCCAGTAGCACCGGGCTAGCCAGTAGCTCCGAGCAGTACTTC CASSTGLASSSEQYF
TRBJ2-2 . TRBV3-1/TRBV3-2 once TGTGCCAGCAGCCAAGATCCAGGTTCCGGGGAGCTGTTTTTT CASSQDPGSGELFF
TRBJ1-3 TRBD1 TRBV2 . TGTGCCAGCAGTGAAGAGAGAGCAGGGGGCGCTCAAGTGCTCCGAAACACCATATATTTT CASSEERAGGAQVLRNTIYF
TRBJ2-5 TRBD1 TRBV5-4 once TGTGCCAGCAGCTTGACAGGGGAAGAGACCCAGTACTTC CASSLTGEETQYF
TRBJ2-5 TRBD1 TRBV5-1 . TGCGCCAGCAACGCCGGGACAGGGGAAGAGACCCAGTACTTC CASNAGTGEETQYF
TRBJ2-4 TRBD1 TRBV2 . TGTGCCAGCAGCGCGGGACAGGGGGGCAAAAACATTCAGTACTTC CASSAGQGGKNIQYF
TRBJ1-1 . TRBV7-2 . TGTGCCAGCAGCTTATTCAGGGTGGTGAACACTGAAGCTTTCTTT CASSLFRVVNTEAFF
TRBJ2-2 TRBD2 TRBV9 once TGTGCCAGCAGCGTAGTAGTAGTGGGAGCGGGGGCAACCGGGGAGCTGTTTTTT CASSVVVVGAGATGELFF
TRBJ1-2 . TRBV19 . TGTGCCAGTAGTACAGGTCTACCCTATGGCTACACCTTC CASSTGLPYGYTF